One and the same sample provided the 9 T cell receptor beta chains below, sequenced in a study of blood T cell repertoires in COVID-19. Method: immunoSEQ multiplex PCR; TCRdb's copy keeps in-frame clones and lacks some. The sample gives about 160,000 clones, around 82% of which show up once; roughly 7% is in the top ten. Sequenced sample: peripheral blood. These receptors were taken from a middle-aged woman with COVID-19, enrolled during active disease.

The rearrangement joins TRBV19 to TRBJ1-5; the D is unclear. Germline CDR1 LNHDA, CDR2 SQIVND (reference sequence). Trimming pared 1 base from V and 4 bases from J, leaving 17 bases between. The CDR3 consists of 17 residues. The CDR3: CASSIVWALLVNQPQHF. The DNA of the CDR3 is TGTGCCAGTAGTATAGTCTGGGCCTTACTAGTGAATCAGCCCCAGCATTTT.

This sequence joins TRBV18 and TRBJ1-1; D gene unclear. Germline CDR1 and CDR2: KGHSH and LQKENI. The CDR3 runs to 16 residues. Trimming stripped 3 bases from V and 1 base from J, with 15 bases between. CDR3 protein: CASSPPSGGGNTEAFF. The CDR3 DNA reads as TGTGCCAGCTCACCCCCCTCGGGTGGCGGGAACACTGAAGCTTTCTTT.

The genes are TRBV9 and TRBJ2-7; the match to TRBD1 covers 9 bases. In germline, CDR1 is SGDLS, CDR2 YYNGEE. This CDR3 is 15 amino acids long. V shed 5 bases, J shed 2 bases, and the junction held 8 bases outside the gene matches. For the CDR3, the DNA is TGTGCCAGCAGAGCCACAGGGGGCGAGACCTACGAGCAGTACGTC. The encoded protein is CASRATGGETYEQYV.

The V call is TRBV15, the J call TRBJ2-7, with TRBD1 matching 9 bases. With 3 bases clipped from V and 9 bases from J, the junction kept 6 bases outside the gene matches. The CDR3 has 13 amino acids. Germline V gene data show CDR1 as LNHNV and CDR2 as YYDKDF (reference sequence). The CDR3 protein is CATSSTQGAAQYV. CDR3 bases: TGTGCCACCAGCAGCACACAGGGGGCAGCGCAGTACGTC.

The chain couples TRBV2 to TRBJ1-4; D gene ambiguous. V dropped 2 bases and J dropped 8 bases, with 3 bases sitting between them. The CDR3 sequence is 11 residues long. Germline CDR1 is SNHLY and CDR2 is FYNNEI. The CDR3: CASSESEKLFF. CDR3 nucleotides: TGTGCCAGCAGTGAAAGCGAAAAACTGTTTTTT. Supplemented by reference TRBV2 and TRBJ1-4, the full variable domain reads EPEVTQTPSHQVTQMGQEVILRCVPISNHLYFYWYRQILGQKVEFLVSFYNNEISEKSEIFDDQFSVERPDGSNFTLKIRSTKLEDSAMYFCASSESEKLFFGSGTQLSVL.

The chain links TRBV7-9 to TRBJ2-2; the match to TRBD2 covers 8 bases. The V gene end was trimmed by 5 bases and the J gene end by 5 bases; junction bases not matched to a gene: 7. CDR1 SEHNR and CDR2 FQNEAQ come from the germline V gene (reference sequence). The CDR3 has 15 residues. Here the CDR3 DNA reads TGTGCCAGCAGCCCTCGACCTAGCGGGACCGGGGAGCTGTTTTTT. Protein: CASSPRPSGTGELFF.

The genes are TRBV30 and TRBJ1-1, with 10 bases lining up with TRBD1. Germline trimming cut 2 bases from V and 4 bases from J; bases unmatched to any gene: 7. Germline V CDR1 and CDR2: GTSNPN, SVGIG (reference sequence). The CDR3 is 15 residues long. This CDR3 reads CAWSLTGGLGTEAFF. The CDR3 DNA reads as TGTGCCTGGAGTTTGACAGGGGGCTTGGGCACTGAAGCTTTCTTT. Drawing the rest from reference TRBV30 and TRBJ1-1, the complete variable domain is SQTIHQWPATLVQPVGSPLSLECTVEGTSNPNLYWYRQAAGRGLQLLFYSVGIGQISSEVPQNLSASRPQDRQFILSSKKLLLSDSGFYLCAWSLTGGLGTEAFFGQGTRLTVV.

This sequence joins TRBV29-1 and TRBJ2-2; a weak D match, TRBD2 (6 bases). CDR3 length equals 15 residues. V was shortened by 6 bases and J by 1 base, with 15 bases between the two germline ends. Looked up from germline, CDR1 is SQVTM and CDR2 is ANQGSEA. CDR3 protein: CSVLISGGNTGELFF. The CDR3 coding sequence is TGCAGCGTACTTATCTCCGGGGGGAACACCGGGGAGCTGTTTTTT.

V is TRBV7-9 and J is TRBJ1-2; a possible D gene is TRBD1 (5 bases). CDR3 length equals 14 residues. The V gene lost 3 bases and the J gene lost 5 bases, with 13 bases spanning the gap. Germline values: CDR1 SEHNR, CDR2 FQNEAQ (reference sequence). CDR3 in DNA: TGTGCCAGCAGCTTGGGGGGGAGACTTTATGGCTACACCTTC. Translation gives CASSLGGRLYGYTF. The full variable domain, with the rest looked up from reference TRBV7-9 and TRBJ1-2, is DTGVSQNPRHKITKRGQNVTFRCDPISEHNRLYWYRQTLGQGPEFLTYFQNEAQLEKSRLLSDRFSAERPKGSFSTLEIQRTEQGDSAMYLCASSLGGRLYGYTFGSGTRLTVV.